The clone carrying this T cell receptor (beta chain) was detected ten times or more. The data are from a study of T cell repertoires in cytomegalovirus infection. Study-wide context: Public TCR beta signatures indicated both CMV infection and matching HLA type.

TCRdb fed the reads into MiXCR, producing one record per CDR3 protein. The sample comprises some 300,000 distinct CDR3 sequences, roughly 9.3% of which are singletons, and less than 3% rests with the top ten. Sequencing input: PBMCs. The receptor was derived from a human donor in good health (CMV status not recorded). Some clones in this sample may be carry-over from other donors' samples.

CDR3 region: CSARRGDTEAFF. The CDR3, as DNA: TGCAGTGCTAGAAGGGGGGACACTGAAGCTTTCTTT. The chain couples TRBV20-1 to TRBJ1-1; possibly TRBD1 for D (6 bases). CDR3 length: 12 residues. Germline V gene data show CDR1 as DFQATT and CDR2 as SNEGSKA (reference sequence). V lost 2 bases and J lost 3, with 7 bases in between.